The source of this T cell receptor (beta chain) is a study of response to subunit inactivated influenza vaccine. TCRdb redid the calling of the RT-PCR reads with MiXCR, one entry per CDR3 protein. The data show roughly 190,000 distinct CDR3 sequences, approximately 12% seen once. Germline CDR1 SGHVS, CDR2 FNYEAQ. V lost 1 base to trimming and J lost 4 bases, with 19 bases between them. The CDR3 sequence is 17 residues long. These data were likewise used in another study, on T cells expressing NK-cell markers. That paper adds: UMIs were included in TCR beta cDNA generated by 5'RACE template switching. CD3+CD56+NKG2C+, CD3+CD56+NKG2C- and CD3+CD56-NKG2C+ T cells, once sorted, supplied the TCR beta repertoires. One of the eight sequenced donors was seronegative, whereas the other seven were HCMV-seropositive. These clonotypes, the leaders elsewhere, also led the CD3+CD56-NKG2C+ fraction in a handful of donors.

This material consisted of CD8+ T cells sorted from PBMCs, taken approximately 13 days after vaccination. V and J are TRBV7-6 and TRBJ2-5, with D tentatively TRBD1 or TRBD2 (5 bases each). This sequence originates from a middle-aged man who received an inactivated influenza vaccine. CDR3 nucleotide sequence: TGTGCCAGCAGCTTAGACCTCTTGGGACCGTCTTTAGAGACCCAGTACTTC. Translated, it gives CASSLDLLGPSLETQYF. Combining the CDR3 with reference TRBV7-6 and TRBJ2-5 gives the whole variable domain GAGVSQSPRYKVTKRGQDVALRCDPISGHVSLYWYRQALGQGPEFLTYFNYEAQQDKSGLPNDRFSAERPEGSISTLTIQRTEQRDSAMYRCASSLDLLGPSLETQYFGPGTRLLVL.